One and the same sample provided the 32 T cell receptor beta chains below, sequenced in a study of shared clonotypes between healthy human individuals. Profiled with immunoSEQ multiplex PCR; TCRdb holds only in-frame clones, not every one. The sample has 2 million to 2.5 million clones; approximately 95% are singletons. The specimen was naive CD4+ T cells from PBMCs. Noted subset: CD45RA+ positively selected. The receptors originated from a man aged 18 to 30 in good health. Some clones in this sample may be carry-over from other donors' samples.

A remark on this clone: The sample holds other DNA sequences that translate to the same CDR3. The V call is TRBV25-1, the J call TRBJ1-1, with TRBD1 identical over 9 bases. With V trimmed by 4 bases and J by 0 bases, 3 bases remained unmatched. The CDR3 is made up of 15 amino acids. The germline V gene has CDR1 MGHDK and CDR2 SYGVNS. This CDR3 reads CASSGRQGVNTEAFF. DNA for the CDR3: TGTGCCAGCAGTGGTAGACAGGGGGTGAACACTGAAGCTTTCTTT.

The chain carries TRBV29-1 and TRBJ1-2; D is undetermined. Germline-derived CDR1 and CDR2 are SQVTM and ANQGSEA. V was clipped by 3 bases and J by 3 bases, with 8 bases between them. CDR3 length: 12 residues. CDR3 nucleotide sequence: TGCAGCGTTGACGGGGAGGACTATGGCTACACCTTC. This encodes CSVDGEDYGYTF.

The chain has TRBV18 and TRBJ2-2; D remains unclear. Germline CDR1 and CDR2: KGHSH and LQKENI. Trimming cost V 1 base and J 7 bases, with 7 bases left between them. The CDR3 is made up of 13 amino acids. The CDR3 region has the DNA TGTGCCAGCTCACCACTGTTAAACGGGGAGCTGTTTTTT. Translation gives CASSPLLNGELFF. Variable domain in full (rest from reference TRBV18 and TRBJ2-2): NAGVMQNPRHLVRRRGQEARLRCSPMKGHSHVYWYRQLPEEGLKFMVYLQKENIIDESGMPKERFSAEFPKEGPSILRIQQVVRGDSAAYFCASSPLLNGELFFGEGSRLTVL.

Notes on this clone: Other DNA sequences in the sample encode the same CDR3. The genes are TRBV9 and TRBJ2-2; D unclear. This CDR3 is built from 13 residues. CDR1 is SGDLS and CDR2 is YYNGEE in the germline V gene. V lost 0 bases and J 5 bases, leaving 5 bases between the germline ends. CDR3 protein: CASSVGGTGELFF. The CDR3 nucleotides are TGTGCCAGCAGCGTAGGAGGAACCGGGGAGCTGTTTTTT. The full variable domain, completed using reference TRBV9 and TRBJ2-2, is DSGVTQTPKHLITATGQRVTLRCSPRSGDLSVYWYQQSLDQGLQFLIQYYNGEERAKGNILERFSAQQFPDLHSELNLSSLELGDSALYFCASSVGGTGELFFGEGSRLTVL.

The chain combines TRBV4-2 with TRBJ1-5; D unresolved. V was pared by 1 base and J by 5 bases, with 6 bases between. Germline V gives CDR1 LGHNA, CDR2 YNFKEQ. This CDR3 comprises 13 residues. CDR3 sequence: CASSQAADQPQHF. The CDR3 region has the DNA TGTGCCAGCAGCCAAGCAGCGGATCAGCCCCAGCATTTT.

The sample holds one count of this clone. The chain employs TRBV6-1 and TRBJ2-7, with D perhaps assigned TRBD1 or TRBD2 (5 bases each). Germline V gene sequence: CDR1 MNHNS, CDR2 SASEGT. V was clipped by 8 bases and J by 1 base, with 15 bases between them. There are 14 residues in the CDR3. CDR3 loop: CASERRDGSYEQYF. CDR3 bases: TGTGCCAGCGAAAGACGGGACGGTTCCTACGAGCAGTACTTC.

Written as DNA, the CDR3 is TGCGCCAGCAGCACGGACGGATACTACACTGAAGCTTTCTTT. Translating gives CASSTDGYYTEAFF. The chain recombines TRBV5-1 with TRBJ1-1, with D hard to call. CDR1 is SGHRS and CDR2 is YFSETQ in the germline V gene. This CDR3 is built from 14 residues. The V end lost 4 bases, the J end lost 3 bases, and 13 bases lay between the germline ends.

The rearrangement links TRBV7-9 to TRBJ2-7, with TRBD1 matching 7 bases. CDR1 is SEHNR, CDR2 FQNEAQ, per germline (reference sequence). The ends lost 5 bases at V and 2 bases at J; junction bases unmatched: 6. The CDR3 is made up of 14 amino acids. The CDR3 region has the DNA TGTGCCAGCAGCGGGACAGACCCTCCCTACGAGCAGTACTTC. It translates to CASSGTDPPYEQYF.

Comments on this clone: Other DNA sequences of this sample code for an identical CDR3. CDR3 amino acids: CASSLSGYGNTIYF. The CDR3, as DNA: TGCGCCAGCAGCTTGTCGGGCTATGGAAACACCATATATTTT. The V and J genes are TRBV5-1 and TRBJ1-3; D is unresolved. With 1 base removed from V and 3 bases from J, the gap between germline ends came to 8 bases. CDR1 and CDR2 from the germline V gene are SGHRS and YFSETQ. The CDR3 consists of 14 residues.

CDR3 in DNA: TGTGCCAGCAGCTTAATAGGTTGGGAGCAGTACTTC. Its protein product is CASSLIGWEQYF. The chain recombines TRBV11-2 with TRBJ2-7; no reliable D call. The CDR3 is 12 residues long. V dropped 2 bases and J dropped 7 bases, with 9 bases sitting between them. Germline lookup yields CDR1 SGHAT and CDR2 FQNNGV.

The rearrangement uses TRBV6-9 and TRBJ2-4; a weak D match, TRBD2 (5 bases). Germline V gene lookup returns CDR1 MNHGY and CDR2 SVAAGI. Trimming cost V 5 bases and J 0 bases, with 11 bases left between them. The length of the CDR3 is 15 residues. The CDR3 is CASSTPGLAKNIQYF. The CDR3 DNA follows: TGTGCCAGCAGTACCCCGGGGTTAGCCAAAAACATTCAGTACTTC.

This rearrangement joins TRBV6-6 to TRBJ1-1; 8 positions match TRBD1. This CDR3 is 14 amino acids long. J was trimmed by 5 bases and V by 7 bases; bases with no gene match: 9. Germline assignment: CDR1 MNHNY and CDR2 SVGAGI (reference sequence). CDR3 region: CASNERQGATEAFF. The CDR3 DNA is TGTGCCAGCAACGAAAGGCAGGGGGCAACTGAAGCTTTCTTT.

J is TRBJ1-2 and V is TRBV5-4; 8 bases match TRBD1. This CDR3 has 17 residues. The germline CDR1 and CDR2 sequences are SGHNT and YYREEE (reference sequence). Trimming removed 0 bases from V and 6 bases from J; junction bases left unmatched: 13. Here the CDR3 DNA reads TGTGCCAGCAGCTTGGGAACAGGGGGAGGAGGTTGGGATGGCTACACCTTC. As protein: CASSLGTGGGGWDGYTF.

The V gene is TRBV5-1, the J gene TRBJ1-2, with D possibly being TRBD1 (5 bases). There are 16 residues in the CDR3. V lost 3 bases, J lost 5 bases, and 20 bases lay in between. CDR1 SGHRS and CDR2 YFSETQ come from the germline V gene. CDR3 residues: CASSSVSGAMHYGYTF. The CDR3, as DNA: TGCGCCAGCAGCTCCGTTTCCGGGGCGATGCATTATGGCTACACCTTC.

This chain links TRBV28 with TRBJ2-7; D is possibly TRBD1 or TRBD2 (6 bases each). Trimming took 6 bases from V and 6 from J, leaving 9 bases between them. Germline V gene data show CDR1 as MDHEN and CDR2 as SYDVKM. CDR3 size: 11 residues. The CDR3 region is CASRWGAEQYF. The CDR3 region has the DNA TGTGCCAGCAGGTGGGGGGCCGAGCAGTACTTC. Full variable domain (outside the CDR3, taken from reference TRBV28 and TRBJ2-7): DVKVTQSSRYLVKRTGEKVFLECVQDMDHENMFWYRQDPGLGLRLIYFSYDVKMKEKGDIPEGYSVSREKKERFSLILESASTNQTSMYLCASRWGAEQYFGPGTRLTVT.

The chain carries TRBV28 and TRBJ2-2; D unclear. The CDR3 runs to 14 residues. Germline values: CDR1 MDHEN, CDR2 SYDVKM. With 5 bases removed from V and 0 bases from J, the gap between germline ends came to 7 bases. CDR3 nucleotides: TGTGCCAGCAGTCGTCCCCCGAACACCGGGGAGCTGTTTTTT. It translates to CASSRPPNTGELFF. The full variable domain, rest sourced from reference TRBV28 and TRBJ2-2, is DVKVTQSSRYLVKRTGEKVFLECVQDMDHENMFWYRQDPGLGLRLIYFSYDVKMKEKGDIPEGYSVSREKKERFSLILESASTNQTSMYLCASSRPPNTGELFFGEGSRLTVL.

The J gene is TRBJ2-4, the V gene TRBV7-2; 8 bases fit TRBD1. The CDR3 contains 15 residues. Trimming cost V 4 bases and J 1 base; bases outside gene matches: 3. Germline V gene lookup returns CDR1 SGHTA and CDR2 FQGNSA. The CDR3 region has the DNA TGTGCCAGCAGCTCCGACAGGGGTGCCAAAAACATTCAGTACTTC. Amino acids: CASSSDRGAKNIQYF. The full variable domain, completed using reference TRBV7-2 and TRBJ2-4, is GAGVSQSPSNKVTEKGKDVELRCDPISGHTALYWYRQSLGQGLEFLIYFQGNSAPDKSGLPSDRFSAERTGGSVSTLTIQRTQQEDSAVYLCASSSDRGAKNIQYFGAGTRLSVL.

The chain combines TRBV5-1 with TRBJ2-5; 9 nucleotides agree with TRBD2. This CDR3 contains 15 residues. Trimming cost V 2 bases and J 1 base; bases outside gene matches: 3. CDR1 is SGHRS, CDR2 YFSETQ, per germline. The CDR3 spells CASSLTTSGQETQYF. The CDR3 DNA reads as TGCGCCAGCAGCTTAACGACTAGCGGCCAAGAGACCCAGTACTTC. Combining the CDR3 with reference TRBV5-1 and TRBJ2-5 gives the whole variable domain KAGVTQTPRYLIKTRGQQVTLSCSPISGHRSVSWYQQTPGQGLQFLFEYFSETQRNKGNFPGRFSGRQFSNSRSEMNVSTLELGDSALYLCASSLTTSGQETQYFGPGTRLLVL.

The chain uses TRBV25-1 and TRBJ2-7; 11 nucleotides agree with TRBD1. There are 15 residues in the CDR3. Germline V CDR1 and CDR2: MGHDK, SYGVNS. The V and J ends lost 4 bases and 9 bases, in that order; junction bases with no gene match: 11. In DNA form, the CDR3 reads TGTGCCAGCAGTGGGATCGGACAGGGGGCGAGGGGGCAGTACTTC. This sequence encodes CASSGIGQGARGQYF.

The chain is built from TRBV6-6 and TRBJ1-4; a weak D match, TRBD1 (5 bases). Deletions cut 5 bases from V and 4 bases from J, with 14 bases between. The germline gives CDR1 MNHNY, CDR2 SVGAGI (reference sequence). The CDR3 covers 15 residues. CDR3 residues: CASSARQSNNEKLFF. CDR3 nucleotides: TGTGCCAGCAGTGCCCGACAGTCGAATAATGAAAAACTGTTTTTT.

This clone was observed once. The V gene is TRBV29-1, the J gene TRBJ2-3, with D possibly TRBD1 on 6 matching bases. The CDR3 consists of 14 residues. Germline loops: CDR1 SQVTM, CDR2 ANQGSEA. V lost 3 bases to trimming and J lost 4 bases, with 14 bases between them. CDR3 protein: CSVDGWKGADTQYF. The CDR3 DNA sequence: TGCAGCGTTGACGGATGGAAGGGGGCAGATACGCAGTATTTT.

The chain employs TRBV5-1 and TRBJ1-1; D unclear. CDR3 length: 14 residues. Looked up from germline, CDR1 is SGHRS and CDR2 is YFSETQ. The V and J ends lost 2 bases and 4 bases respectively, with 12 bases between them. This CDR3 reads CASSFGPRITEAFF. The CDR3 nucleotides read TGCGCCAGCAGCTTCGGGCCAAGAATCACTGAAGCTTTCTTT.

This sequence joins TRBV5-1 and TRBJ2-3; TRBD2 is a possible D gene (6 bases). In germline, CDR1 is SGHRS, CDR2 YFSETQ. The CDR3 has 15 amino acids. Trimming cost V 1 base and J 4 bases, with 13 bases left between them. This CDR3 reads CASSLTIGGPDTQYF. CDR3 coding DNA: TGCGCCAGCAGCTTGACGATCGGGGGTCCAGATACGCAGTATTTT.

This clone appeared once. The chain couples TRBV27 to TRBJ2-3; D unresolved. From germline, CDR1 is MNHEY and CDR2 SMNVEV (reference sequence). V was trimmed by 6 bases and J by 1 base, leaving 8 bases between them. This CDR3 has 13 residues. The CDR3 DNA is TGTGCCAGCAGGGTCTTCGGCACAGATACGCAGTATTTT. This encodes CASRVFGTDTQYF.

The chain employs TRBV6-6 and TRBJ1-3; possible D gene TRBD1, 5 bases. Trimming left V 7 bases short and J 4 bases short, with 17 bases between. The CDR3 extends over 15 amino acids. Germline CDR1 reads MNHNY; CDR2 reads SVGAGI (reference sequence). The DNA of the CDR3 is TGTGCCAGCACCCTCGGGGCTCTCCTCGGAAACACCATATATTTT. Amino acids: CASTLGALLGNTIYF.

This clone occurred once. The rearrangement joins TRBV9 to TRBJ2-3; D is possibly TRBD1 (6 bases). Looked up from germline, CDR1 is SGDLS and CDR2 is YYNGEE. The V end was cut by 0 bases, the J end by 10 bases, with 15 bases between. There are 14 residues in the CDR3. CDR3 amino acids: CASSVVPAGDPQYF. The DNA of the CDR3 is TGTGCCAGCAGCGTAGTCCCCGCAGGGGATCCGCAGTATTTT.

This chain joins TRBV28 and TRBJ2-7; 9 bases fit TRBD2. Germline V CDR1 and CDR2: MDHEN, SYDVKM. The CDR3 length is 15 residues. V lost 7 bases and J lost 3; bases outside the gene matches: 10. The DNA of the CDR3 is TGTGCCAGCACCTTTAGCGGGAGAGGGCTCTACGAGCAGTACTTC. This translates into CASTFSGRGLYEQYF.

CDR3 DNA: TGCGCCAGCAGCCAGCCGGAGGAGCCCCAGCATTTT. Its protein product is CASSQPEEPQHF. The chain links TRBV4-1 to TRBJ1-5; D remains unclear. The CDR3 is 12 amino acids. Trimming shortened V by 3 bases and J by 8 bases, and 8 bases separated the two germline ends. Germline CDR1 is MGHRA and CDR2 is YSYEKL.

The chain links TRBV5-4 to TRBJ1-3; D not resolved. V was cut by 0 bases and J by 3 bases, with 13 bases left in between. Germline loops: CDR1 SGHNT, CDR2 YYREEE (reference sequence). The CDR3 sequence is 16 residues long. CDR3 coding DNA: TGTGCCAGCAGCTTGGTTCCGGGGAAGAATGGAAACACCATATATTTT. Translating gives CASSLVPGKNGNTIYF.

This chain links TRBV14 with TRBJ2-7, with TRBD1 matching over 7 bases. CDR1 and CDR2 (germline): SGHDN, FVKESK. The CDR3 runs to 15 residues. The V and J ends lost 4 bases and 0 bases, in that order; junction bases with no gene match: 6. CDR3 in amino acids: CASSRAGTASYEQYF. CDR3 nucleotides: TGTGCCAGCAGCCGAGCCGGGACAGCCTCCTACGAGCAGTACTTC.

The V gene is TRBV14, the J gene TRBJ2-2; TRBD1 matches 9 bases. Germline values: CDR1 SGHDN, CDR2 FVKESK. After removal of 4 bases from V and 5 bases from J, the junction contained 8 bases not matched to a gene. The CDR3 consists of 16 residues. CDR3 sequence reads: CASSPSGQGRTGELFF. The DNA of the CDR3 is TGTGCCAGCAGCCCCTCGGGACAGGGCAGGACCGGGGAGCTGTTTTTT. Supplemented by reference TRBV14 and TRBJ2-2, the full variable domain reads EAGVTQFPSHSVIEKGQTVTLRCDPISGHDNLYWYRRVMGKEIKFLLHFVKESKQDESGMPNNRFLAERTGGTYSTLKVQPAELEDSGVYFCASSPSGQGRTGELFFGEGSRLTVL.

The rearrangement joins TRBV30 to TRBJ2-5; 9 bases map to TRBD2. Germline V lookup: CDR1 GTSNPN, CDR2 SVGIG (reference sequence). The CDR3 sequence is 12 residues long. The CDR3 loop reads CAGVAGAETQYF. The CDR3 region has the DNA TGTGCTGGGGTAGCGGGAGCAGAGACCCAGTACTTC.